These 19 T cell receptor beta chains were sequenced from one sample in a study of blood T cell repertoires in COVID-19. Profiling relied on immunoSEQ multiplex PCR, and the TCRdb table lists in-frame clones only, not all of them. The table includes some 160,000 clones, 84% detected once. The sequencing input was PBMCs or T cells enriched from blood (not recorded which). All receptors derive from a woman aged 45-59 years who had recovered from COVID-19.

CDR3 bases: TGCAGTGCTGCTAGAGAGACCCAGTACTTC. It yields the protein CSAARETQYF. The chain has TRBV20-1 and TRBJ2-5; D gene ambiguous. This CDR3 has 10 amino acids. In germline, CDR1 is DFQATT, CDR2 SNEGSKA (reference sequence). Trimming pared 5 bases from V and 4 bases from J, leaving 5 bases between.

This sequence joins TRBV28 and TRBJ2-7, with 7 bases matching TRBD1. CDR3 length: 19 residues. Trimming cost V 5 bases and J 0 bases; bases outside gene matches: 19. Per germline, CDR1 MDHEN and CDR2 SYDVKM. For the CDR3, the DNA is TGTGCCAGCAGTCTTCTTTTCTTTCGGTCGAACAGGGGCTCCTACGAGCAGTACTTC. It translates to CASSLLFFRSNRGSYEQYF.

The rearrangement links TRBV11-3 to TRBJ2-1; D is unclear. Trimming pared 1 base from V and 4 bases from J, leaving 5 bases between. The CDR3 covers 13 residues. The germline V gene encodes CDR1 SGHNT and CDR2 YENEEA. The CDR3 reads CASSLAGYNEQFF. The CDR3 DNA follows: TGTGCCAGCAGCTTAGCAGGATACAATGAGCAGTTCTTC.

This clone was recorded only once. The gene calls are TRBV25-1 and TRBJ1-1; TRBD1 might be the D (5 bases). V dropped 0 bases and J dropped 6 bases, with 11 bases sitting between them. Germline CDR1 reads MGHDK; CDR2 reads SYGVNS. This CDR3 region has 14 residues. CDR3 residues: CASSEYGGTAEAFF. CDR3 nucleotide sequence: TGTGCCAGCAGTGAATACGGGGGGACCGCTGAAGCTTTCTTT.

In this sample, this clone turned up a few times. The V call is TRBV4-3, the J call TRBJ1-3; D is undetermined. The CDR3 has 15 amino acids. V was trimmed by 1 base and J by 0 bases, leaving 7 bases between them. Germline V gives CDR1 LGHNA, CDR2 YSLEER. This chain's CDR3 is CASSQARGSGNTIYF. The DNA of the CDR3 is TGCGCCAGCAGCCAAGCGCGTGGCTCTGGAAACACCATATATTTT.

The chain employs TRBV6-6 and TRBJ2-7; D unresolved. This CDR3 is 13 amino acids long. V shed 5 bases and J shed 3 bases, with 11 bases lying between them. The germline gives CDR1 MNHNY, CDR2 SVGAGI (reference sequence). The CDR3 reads CASSNGPDYEQYF. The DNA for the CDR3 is TGTGCCAGCAGTAATGGGCCCGACTACGAGCAGTACTTC.

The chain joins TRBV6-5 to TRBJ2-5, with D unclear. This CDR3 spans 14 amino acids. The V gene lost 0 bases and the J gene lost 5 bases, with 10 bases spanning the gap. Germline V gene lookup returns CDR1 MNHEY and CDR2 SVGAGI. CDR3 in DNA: TGTGCCAGCAGTTACTCGACTGTGACGGAGACCCAGTACTTC. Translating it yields CASSYSTVTETQYF.

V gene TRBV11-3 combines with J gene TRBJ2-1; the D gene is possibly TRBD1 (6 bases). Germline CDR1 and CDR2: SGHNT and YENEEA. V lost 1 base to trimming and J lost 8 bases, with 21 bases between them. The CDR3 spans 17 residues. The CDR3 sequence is CASSLGLQGWGVDEQFF. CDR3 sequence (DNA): TGTGCCAGCAGCTTAGGATTACAGGGTTGGGGCGTGGATGAGCAGTTCTTC.

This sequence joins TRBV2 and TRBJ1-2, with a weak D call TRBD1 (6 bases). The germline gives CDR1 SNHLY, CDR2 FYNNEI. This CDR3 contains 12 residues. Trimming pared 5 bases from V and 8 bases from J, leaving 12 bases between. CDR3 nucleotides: TGTGCCAGCAGTCTACAGGGTGTGGGCTACACCTTC. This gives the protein CASSLQGVGYTF. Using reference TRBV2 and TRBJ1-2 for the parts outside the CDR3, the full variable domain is EPEVTQTPSHQVTQMGQEVILRCVPISNHLYFYWYRQILGQKVEFLVSFYNNEISEKSEIFDDQFSVERPDGSNFTLKIRSTKLEDSAMYFCASSLQGVGYTFGSGTRLTVV.

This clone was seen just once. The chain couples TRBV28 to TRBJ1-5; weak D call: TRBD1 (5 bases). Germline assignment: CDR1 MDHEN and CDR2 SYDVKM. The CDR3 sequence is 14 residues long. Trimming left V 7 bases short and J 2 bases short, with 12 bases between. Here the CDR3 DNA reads TGTGCCAGCAAGTGGGCGACAGGCAATCAGCCCCAGCATTTT. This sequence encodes CASKWATGNQPQHF.

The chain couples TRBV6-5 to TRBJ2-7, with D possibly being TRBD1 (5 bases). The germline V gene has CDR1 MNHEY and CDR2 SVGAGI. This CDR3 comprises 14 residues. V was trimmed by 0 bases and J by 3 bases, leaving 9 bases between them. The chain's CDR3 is CASSYSPRDYEQYF. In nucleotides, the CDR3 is TGTGCCAGCAGTTACTCTCCCAGGGACTACGAGCAGTACTTC.

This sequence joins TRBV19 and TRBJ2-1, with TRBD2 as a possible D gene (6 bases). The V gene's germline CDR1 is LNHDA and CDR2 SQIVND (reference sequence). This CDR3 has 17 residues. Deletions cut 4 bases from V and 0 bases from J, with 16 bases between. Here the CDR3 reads CASSNTFGGSSYNEQFF. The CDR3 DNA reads TGTGCCAGTAGTAATACTTTCGGGGGAAGCTCCTACAATGAGCAGTTCTTC.

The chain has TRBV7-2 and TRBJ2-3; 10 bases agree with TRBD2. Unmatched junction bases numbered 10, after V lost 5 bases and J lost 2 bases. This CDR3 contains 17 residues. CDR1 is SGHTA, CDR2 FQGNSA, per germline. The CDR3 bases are TGTGCCAGCAGCCTTAGTGGGACTAGCGTGATCACAGATACGCAGTATTTT. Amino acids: CASSLSGTSVITDTQYF.

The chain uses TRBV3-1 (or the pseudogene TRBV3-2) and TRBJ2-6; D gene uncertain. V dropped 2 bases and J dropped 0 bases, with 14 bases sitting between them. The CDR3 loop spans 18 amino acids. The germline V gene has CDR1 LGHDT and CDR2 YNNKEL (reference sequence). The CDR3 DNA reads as TGTGCCAGCAGCCAACCACTGGCGGTAGTCTCTGGGGCCAACGTCCTGACTTTC. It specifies CASSQPLAVVSGANVLTF.

The DNA for the CDR3 is TGTGCCAGCAGCTTAGAGCTGTGGGGACTAGCGGGGTCCGAGCAGTTCTTC. Translating it yields CASSLELWGLAGSEQFF. The chain recombines TRBV11-3 with TRBJ2-1; 13 nucleotides match TRBD2. Germline CDR1 and CDR2: SGHNT and YENEEA. V was pared by 0 bases and J by 10 bases, with 9 bases of the junction left unmatched. This CDR3 has 17 residues.

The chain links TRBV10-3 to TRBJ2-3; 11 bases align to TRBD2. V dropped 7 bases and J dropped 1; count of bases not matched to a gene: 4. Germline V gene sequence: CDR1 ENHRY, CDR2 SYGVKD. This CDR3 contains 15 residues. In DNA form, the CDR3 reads TGTGCCATCACCCAACTAGCGGGGGGCACAGATACGCAGTATTTT. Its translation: CAITQLAGGTDTQYF.

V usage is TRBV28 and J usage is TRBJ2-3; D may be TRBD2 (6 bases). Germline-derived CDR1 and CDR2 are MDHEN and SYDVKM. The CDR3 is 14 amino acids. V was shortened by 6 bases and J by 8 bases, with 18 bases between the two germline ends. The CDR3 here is CASSPPTGVATQYF. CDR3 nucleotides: TGTGCCAGCAGCCCCCCGACGGGGGTTGCTACGCAGTATTTT.

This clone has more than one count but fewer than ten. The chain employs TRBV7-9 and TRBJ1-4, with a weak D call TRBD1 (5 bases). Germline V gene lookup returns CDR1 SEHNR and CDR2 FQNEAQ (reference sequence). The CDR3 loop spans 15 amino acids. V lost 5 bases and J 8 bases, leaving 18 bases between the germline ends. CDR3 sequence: CASSGSGQGREKLFF. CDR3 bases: TGTGCCAGCAGCGGCAGCGGGCAGGGCCGAGAAAAACTGTTTTTT.

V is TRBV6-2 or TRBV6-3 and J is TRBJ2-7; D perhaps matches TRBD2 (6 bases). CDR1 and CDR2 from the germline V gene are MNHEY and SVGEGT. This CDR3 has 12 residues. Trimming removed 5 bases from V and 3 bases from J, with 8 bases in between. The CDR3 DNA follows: TGTGCCAGCAGTCGGACTAACTACGAGCAGTACTTC. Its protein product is CASSRTNYEQYF.